This entry is about one T cell receptor (beta chain). Its cognate antigen is unknown. Sequencing relied on immunoSEQ assay v3.0, run at survey level. Assay: immunoSEQ multiplex PCR; the TCRdb copy retains only in-frame clones and omits some. The repertoire holds 21,000 or so clones, with approximately 80% as singletons. This sample is part of a study of long-term antiretroviral therapy in people with HIV. Study findings and constraints: Increased diversity was seen after ART, yet it remained lower than in transplant donor controls. Specimen acquisition occurred between about 2003 and 2018, potentially under older ART regimens.

The TCR originated in a man between 18 and 35 years old with HIV. This specimen was unsorted PBMCs, taken 0.5 years after starting antiretroviral therapy.

This chain's CDR3 is CASSIRGGDTGELFF. CDR3 bases: TGCGCCAGCAGCATCCGGGGGGGGGACACCGGGGAGCTGTTTTTT. The rearrangement links TRBV5-1 to TRBJ2-2; TRBD2 matches 8 bases. V lost 4 bases, J lost 3 bases, and 5 bases stayed unmatched. This CDR3 comprises 15 residues. Germline V gene sequence: CDR1 SGHRS, CDR2 YFSETQ.